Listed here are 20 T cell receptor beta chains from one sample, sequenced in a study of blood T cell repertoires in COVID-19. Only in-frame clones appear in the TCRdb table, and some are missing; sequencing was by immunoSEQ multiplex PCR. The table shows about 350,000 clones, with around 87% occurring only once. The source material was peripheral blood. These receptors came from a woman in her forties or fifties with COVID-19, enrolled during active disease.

In DNA form, the CDR3 reads TGTGCCAGCAGAACGGGGAGTAAGCTGTTTTTT. Encoded protein: CASRTGSKLFF. V is TRBV27 and J is TRBJ2-2, with D perhaps TRBD2 (5 bases). This CDR3 region has 11 residues. Trimming took off 6 bases at V and 12 bases at J, with 11 bases between the two ends. Germline-derived CDR1 and CDR2 are MNHEY and SMNVEV (reference sequence).

CDR3 coding DNA: TGTGCCAGCAGCGGAGAGGGGTCCGAACTAGCGTGGTCAGAGACCCAGTACTTC. Translated, it gives CASSGEGSELAWSETQYF. The gene calls are TRBV9 and TRBJ2-5; 7 bases are shared with TRBD2. Germline values: CDR1 SGDLS, CDR2 YYNGEE. With V trimmed by 3 bases and J by 4 bases, 18 bases remained unmatched. This CDR3 contains 18 residues.

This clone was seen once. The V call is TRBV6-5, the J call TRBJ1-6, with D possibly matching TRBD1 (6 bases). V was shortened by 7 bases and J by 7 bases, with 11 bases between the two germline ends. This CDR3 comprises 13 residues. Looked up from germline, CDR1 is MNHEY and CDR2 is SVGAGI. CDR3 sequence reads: CASTRTANSPLHF. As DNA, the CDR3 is TGTGCCAGCACCAGGACAGCCAATTCACCCCTCCACTTT.

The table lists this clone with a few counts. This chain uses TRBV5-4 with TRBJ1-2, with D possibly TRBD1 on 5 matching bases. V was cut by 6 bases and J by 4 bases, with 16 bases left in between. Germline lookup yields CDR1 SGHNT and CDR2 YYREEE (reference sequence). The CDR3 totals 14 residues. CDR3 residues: CASTSGVGVYGYTF. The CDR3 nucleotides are TGTGCCAGCACCAGTGGGGTAGGGGTCTATGGCTACACCTTC. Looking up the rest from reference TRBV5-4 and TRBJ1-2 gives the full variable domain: ETGVTQSPTHLIKTRGQQVTLRCSSQSGHNTVSWYQQALGQGPQFIFQYYREEENGRGNFPPRFSGLQFPNYSSELNVNALELDDSALYLCASTSGVGVYGYTFGSGTRLTVV.

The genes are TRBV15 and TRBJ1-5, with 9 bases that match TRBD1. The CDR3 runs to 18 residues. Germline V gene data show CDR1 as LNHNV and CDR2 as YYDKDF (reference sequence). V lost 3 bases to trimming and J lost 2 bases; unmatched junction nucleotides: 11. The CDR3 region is CATSSMGQGKAGNQPQHF. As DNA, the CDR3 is TGTGCCACCAGCAGCATGGGACAGGGAAAAGCTGGCAATCAGCCCCAGCATTTT.

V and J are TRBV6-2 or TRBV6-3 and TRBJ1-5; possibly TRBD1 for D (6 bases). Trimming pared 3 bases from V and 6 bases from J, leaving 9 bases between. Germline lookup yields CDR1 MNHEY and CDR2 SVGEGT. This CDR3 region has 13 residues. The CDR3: CASSYRGSQPQHF. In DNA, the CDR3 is TGTGCCAGCAGTTATAGGGGGAGTCAGCCCCAGCATTTT.

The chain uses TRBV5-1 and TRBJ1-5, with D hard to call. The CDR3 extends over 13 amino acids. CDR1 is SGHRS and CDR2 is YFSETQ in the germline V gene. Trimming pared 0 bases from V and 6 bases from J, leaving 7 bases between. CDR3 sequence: CASSLDRGQPQHF. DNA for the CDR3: TGCGCCAGCAGCTTGGATCGGGGTCAGCCCCAGCATTTT.

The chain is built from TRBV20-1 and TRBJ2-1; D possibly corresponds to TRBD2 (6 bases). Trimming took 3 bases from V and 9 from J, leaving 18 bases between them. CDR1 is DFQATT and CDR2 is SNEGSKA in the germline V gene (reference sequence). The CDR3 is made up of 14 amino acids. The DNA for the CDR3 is TGCAGTGCTAGTTCGTCCGGGACTCCGCGTGAGCAGTTCTTC. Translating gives CSASSSGTPREQFF.

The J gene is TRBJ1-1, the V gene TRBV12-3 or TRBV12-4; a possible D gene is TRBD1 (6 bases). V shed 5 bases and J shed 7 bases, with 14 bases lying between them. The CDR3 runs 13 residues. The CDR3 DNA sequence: TGTGCCAGCAGTCCCCCCAGGACAGTTGAAGCTTTCTTT. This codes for CASSPPRTVEAFF.

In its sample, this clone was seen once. The DNA of the CDR3 is TGTGCCAGCAGCTTAGGCGGGTCAGGGGGCAACGAGCAGTACTTC. Amino acid sequence: CASSLGGSGGNEQYF. The chain couples TRBV7-2 to TRBJ2-7; 8 bases align to TRBD1. With 1 base clipped from V and 5 bases from J, the junction kept 7 bases outside the gene matches. The CDR3 length is 15 residues. Germline V gene lookup returns CDR1 SGHTA and CDR2 FQGNSA.

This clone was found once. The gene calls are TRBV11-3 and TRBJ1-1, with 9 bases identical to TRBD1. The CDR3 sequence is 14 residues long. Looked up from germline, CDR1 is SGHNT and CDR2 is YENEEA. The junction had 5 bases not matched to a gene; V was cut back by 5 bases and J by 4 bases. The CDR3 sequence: CASSPGTGSTEAFF. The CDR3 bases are TGTGCCAGCAGCCCTGGGACAGGGAGCACTGAAGCTTTCTTT.

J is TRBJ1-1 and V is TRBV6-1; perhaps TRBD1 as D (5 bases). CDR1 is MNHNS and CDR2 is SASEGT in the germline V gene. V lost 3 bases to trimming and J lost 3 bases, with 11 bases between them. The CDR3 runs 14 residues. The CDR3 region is CASSDRGKDTEAFF. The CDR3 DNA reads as TGTGCCAGCAGTGATCGGGGGAAAGACACTGAAGCTTTCTTT.

The DNA of the CDR3 is TGTGCCTGGATACCAGGGGACCACGAGCAGTACTTC. Protein product: CAWIPGDHEQYF. The chain combines TRBV30 with TRBJ2-7; D might be TRBD1 (6 bases). The CDR3 is made up of 12 amino acids. V lost 4 bases and J lost 5, with 12 bases in between. Germline V CDR1 and CDR2: GTSNPN, SVGIG (reference sequence).

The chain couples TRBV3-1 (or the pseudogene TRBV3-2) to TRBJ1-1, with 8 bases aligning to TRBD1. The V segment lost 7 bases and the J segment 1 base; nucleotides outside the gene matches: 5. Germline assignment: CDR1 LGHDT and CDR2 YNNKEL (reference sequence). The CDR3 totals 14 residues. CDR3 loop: CASKQGVGNTEAFF. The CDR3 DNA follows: TGTGCCAGCAAACAGGGGGTAGGGAACACTGAAGCTTTCTTT.

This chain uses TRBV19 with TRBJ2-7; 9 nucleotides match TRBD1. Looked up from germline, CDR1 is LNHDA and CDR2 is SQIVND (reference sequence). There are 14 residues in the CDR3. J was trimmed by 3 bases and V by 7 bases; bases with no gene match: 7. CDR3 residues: CASKQGQGNYEQYF. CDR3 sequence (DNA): TGTGCCAGTAAGCAGGGACAGGGAAACTACGAGCAGTACTTC. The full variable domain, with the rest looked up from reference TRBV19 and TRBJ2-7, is DGGITQSPKYLFRKEGQNVTLSCEQNLNHDAMYWYRQDPGQGLRLIYYSQIVNDFQKGDIAEGYSVSREKKESFPLTVTSAQKNPTAFYLCASKQGQGNYEQYFGPGTRLTVT.

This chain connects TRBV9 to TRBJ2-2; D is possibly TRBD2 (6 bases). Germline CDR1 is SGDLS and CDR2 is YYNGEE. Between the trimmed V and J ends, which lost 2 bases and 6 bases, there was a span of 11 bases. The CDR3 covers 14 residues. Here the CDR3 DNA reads TGTGCCAGCAGCGTGGGCGGGATGGCCGGGGAGCTGTTTTTT. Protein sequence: CASSVGGMAGELFF.

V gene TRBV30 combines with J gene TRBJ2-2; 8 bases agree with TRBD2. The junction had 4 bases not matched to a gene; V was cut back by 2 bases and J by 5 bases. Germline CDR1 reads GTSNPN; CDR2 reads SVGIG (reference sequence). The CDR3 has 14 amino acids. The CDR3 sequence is CAWSYASGTGELFF. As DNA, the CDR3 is TGTGCCTGGAGTTACGCTAGCGGGACCGGGGAGCTGTTTTTT.

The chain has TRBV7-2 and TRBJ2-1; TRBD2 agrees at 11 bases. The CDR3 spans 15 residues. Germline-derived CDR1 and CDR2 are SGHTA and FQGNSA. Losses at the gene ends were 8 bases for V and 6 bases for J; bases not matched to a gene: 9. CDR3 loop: CASAPGLAVSNEQFF. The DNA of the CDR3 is TGTGCCAGCGCCCCGGGACTAGCGGTTAGCAATGAGCAGTTCTTC.

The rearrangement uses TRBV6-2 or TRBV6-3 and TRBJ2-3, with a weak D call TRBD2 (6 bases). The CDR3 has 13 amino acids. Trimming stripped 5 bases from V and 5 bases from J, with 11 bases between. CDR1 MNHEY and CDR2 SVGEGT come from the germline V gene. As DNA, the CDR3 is TGTGCCAGCAGTACGAGGAGGGGAGATACGCAGTATTTT. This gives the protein CASSTRRGDTQYF.

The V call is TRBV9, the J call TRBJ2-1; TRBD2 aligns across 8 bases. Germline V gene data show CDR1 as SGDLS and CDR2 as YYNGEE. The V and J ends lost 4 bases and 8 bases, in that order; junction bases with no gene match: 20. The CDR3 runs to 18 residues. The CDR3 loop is CASSSPRVSGAVWDEQFF. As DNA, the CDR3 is TGTGCCAGCAGCTCCCCCAGAGTTAGCGGGGCCGTTTGGGATGAGCAGTTCTTC.